The T cell receptor (beta chain) under discussion was sequenced for a study of blood T cell repertoires in COVID-19. Study-wide context: Sample material is recorded as cDNA or gDNA derived from T cells, B-cell-depleted T cells, or PBMCs.

In the authors' workflow: For nucleated cells, counts were estimated from reference gene primer amplification. This table comes from immunoSEQ multiplex PCR, and its TCRdb copy is limited to in-frame clones, with some not included. The V and J calls and clone size come from that table; D and trimming were worked out from the DNA. The table shows just over 300,000 clones, with roughly nine tenths occurring only once. While infection was still active, Seattle patients were enrolled and then followed longitudinally. The CDR3 sequence is 13 residues long. V shed 5 bases and J 5 bases; nucleotides not matched to a gene: 3. CDR1 MNHNY and CDR2 SVGAGI come from the germline V gene (reference sequence).

This TCR came from a woman aged 30 to 39 with COVID-19, enrolled during active disease. The chain has TRBV6-6 and TRBJ2-5; 9 bases map to TRBD1. The sequencing input was peripheral blood. CDR3 DNA: TGTGCCAGCAGTACAGGGGGCAGGGAGACCCAGTACTTC. Protein: CASSTGGRETQYF.